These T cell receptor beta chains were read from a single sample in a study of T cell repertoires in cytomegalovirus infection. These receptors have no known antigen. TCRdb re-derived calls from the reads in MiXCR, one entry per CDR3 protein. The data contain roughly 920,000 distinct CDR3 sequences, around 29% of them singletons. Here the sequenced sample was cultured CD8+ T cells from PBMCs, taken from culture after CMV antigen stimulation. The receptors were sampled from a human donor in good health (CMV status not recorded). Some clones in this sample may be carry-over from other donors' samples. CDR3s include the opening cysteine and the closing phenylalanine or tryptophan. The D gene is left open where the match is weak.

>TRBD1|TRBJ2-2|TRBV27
CASSLWDRLNTGELFF
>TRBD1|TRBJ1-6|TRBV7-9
CASSFYRDRGNSPLHF
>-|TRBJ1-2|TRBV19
CASTFSYGYTFGSGTGYRGTF
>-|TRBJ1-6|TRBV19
CASSLRGTRNSPLHF
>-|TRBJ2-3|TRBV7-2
CASSYREVLGTDTQYF
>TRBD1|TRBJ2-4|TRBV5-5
CASSLRDRGLLAKNIQYF
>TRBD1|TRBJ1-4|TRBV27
CASSLVGGFGEKLFF
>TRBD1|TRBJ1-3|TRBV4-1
CASSPQGGHAKSSGNTIYF
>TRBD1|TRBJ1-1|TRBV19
CASSIVTEGTVEAFF
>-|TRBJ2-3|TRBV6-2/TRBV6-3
CASSPRLWGTDTQYF
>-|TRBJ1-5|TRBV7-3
CASSHLGVNQPQHF
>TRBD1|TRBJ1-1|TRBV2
CASPETADRVFGEAFF
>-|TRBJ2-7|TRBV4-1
CASSQVRQDWGLGYEQYF
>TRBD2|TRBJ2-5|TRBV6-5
CASSLPGHTAGGQETQYF
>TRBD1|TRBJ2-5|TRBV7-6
CASSFPHGQEETQYF
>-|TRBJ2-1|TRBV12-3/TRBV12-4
CASSFSTQQFF
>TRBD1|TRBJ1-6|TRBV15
CATSRDRQGGGSPLHF
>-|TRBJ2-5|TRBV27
CASSLSPGARETQYF
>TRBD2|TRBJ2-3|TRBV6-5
CASSYGGTSGGAPTDTQYF
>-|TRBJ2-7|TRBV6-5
CASSYGGSGPEQYF
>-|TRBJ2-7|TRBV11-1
CASSFSDYEQYF
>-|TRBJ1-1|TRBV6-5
CASSYGRREAFF